These T cell receptor beta chains were read from a single sample in a study of long-term antiretroviral therapy in people with HIV. Using immunoSEQ multiplex PCR, the repertoire was profiled, and TCRdb retains in-frame clones only, with some absent. This sample yields roughly 42,000 clones, of which about 86% are seen a single time; 4% belongs to the top ten. This material consisted of unsorted PBMCs, taken 1.2 years after starting antiretroviral therapy. The origin of the receptors is a woman aged 45-60 years with HIV. Each CDR3 is given with its conserved first and last residue. Fields, in order: J gene, D gene, clone size, V gene, CDR3 DNA, CDR3 protein. D genes are given only for firm matches. Size is omitted from some rows. Given values are once, few, many or a class for expanded clones.

TRBJ1-5	-	-	TRBV7-8	TGTGCCAGCAGCTTCTATAGCAATCAGCCCCAGCATTTT	CASSFYSNQPQHF
TRBJ2-7	TRBD1	-	TRBV5-1	TGCGCCAGCAGCACCAGGACCCAGGGGGCGGTCTACGAGCAGTACTTC	CASSTRTQGAVYEQYF
TRBJ2-1	-	-	TRBV4-3	TGCGCCAGCAGCCAAGATACCCCTGACTCCTACAATGAGCAGTTCTTC	CASSQDTPDSYNEQFF
TRBJ2-3	-	-	TRBV6-5	TGTGCCAGCGTAGCGGCGGGGAGCACAGATACGCAGTATTTT	CASVAAGSTDTQYF
TRBJ2-2	TRBD1	-	TRBV11-2	TGTGCCAGCAGCTTAGTCACAGGGGCCGGGGAGCTGTTTTTT	CASSLVTGAGELFF
TRBJ1-1	TRBD1	few	TRBV11-2	TGTGCCAGCAGCTTACTGACAGGGATCACTGAAGCTTTCTTT	CASSLLTGITEAFF
TRBJ1-6	-	-	TRBV6-6	TGTGCCCACTCGGGGGGGAAAGCTCCCCTCCACTTT	CAHSGGKAPLHF
TRBJ2-3	-	-	TRBV30	TGTGCCGGAGACGCGGGTCCTAGCACAGATACGCAGTATTTT	CAGDAGPSTDTQYF
TRBJ2-1	TRBD2	-	TRBV5-1	TGCGCCAGCAGCTTCGGCGGGGGGGCGTCCTACAATGAGCAGTTCTTC	CASSFGGGASYNEQFF
TRBJ2-7	TRBD1	-	TRBV19	TGTGCCAGTAGTATCGGGGCAGGGACAGGGTACGAGCAGTACTTC	CASSIGAGTGYEQYF
TRBJ2-1	-	-	TRBV6-6	TGTGCCAGCAGTTACGCTAGCAATGAGCAGTTCTTC	CASSYASNEQFF
TRBJ1-2	-	-	TRBV12-5	TGTGCTAGTGGTTTGACAGGGAACTATGGCTACACCTTC	CASGLTGNYGYTF
TRBJ1-1	-	-	TRBV7-9	TGTGCCAGCAGCCCAAACGTTTGGGACACTGAAGCTTTCTTT	CASSPNVWDTEAFF
TRBJ1-1	-	-	TRBV6-5	TGTGCCAGCAGCTATAGCGGGGGCCGGGGCACTGAAGCTTTCTTT	CASSYSGGRGTEAFF
TRBJ2-1	TRBD2	-	TRBV7-3	TGTGCCAGCAGCCCCTCAGCGGGGGGGCCTAGTGAGCAGTTCTTC	CASSPSAGGPSEQFF
TRBJ2-2	TRBD2	-	TRBV7-9	TGTGCCAGCAGGGGGACCGGGACTAGCGGCCCCACCGGGGAGCTGTTTTTT	CASRGTGTSGPTGELFF
TRBJ2-3	-	-	TRBV7-4	TGTGCCAGCAGGTTCGTTCCGGATCTTTCCACAGATACGCAGTATTTT	CASRFVPDLSTDTQYF
TRBJ2-7	-	few	TRBV9	TGTGCCAGCAGCGTAGGCGGTGGGGACGAGCAGTACTTC	CASSVGGGDEQYF
TRBJ1-1	-	-	TRBV20-1	TGCAGTGGTTGGCGGGGACATGAAGCTTTCTTT	CSGWRGHEAFF
TRBJ1-2	-	-	TRBV7-9	TGTGCCAGCAGCTACTGGTTGACAGGAGAAGTCTATGGCTACACCTTC	CASSYWLTGEVYGYTF
TRBJ1-6	-	-	TRBV12-5	TGTGCTAGTGGTTTGGGTGGACGGGATAATTCACCCCTCCACTTT	CASGLGGRDNSPLHF
TRBJ2-7	TRBD2	few	TRBV7-8	TGTGCCAGCAGCCCGCGACTAGCGGGGGAACGCGAGCAGTACTTC	CASSPRLAGEREQYF
TRBJ2-7	-	-	TRBV10-1	TGCGCCACTACACGCCGGGACGGCCACGAGCAGTACTTC	CATTRRDGHEQYF
TRBJ1-2	-	-	TRBV6-5	TGTGCCAGCAGTTCCCAATACCGGTACGACTATGGCTACACCTTC	CASSSQYRYDYGYTF
TRBJ2-3	-	-	TRBV10-3	TGTGCCATCAGTGGGGCGGTAAGCACAGATACGCAGTATTTT	CAISGAVSTDTQYF
TRBJ2-7	TRBD2	-	TRBV11-2	TGTGCCAGCAGCCGGACTAGCGGGGGCCTCTCCTACGAGCAGTACTTC	CASSRTSGGLSYEQYF
TRBJ2-3	-	few	TRBV4-3	TGCGCCAGCAGCCAGGCGCGCCATAGGGCGCAGTATTTT	CASSQARHRAQYF
TRBJ1-3	TRBD1	once	TRBV9	TGTGCCAGCAGCGTAGCCGGGACAGGGGTCCGCAACACCATATATTTT	CASSVAGTGVRNTIYF
TRBJ2-3	-	-	TRBV7-2	TGTGCCAGCAGCTCGCGCAGGGATTCCACAGATACGCAGTATTTT	CASSSRRDSTDTQYF
TRBJ1-1	-	-	TRBV2	TGTGCCGGGGCAAGTGCTCCGAACACTGAAGCTTTCTTT	CAGASAPNTEAFF
TRBJ2-3	TRBD2	-	TRBV9	TGTGCCAGCAGCGTAGCTGGTGGAGGACTAGCGGGGGGAGATACGCAGTATTTT	CASSVAGGGLAGGDTQYF
TRBJ1-4	TRBD1	-	TRBV30	TGTGCCTGGACCGGGACAGGGGGCGCACATGAAAAACTGTTTTTT	CAWTGTGGAHEKLFF
TRBJ2-3	TRBD2	-	TRBV28	TGTGCCAGCAGTTTCTCCGGGGGGGCCTCAGATACGCAGTATTTT	CASSFSGGASDTQYF
TRBJ2-4	-	-	TRBV5-1	TGCGCCAGCAGCCCCCGTGAAGTGATAGCCAAAAACATTCAGTACTTC	CASSPREVIAKNIQYF
TRBJ2-3	-	-	TRBV6-5	TGTGCCAGCAGCAAACCCGCCGCGGATACGCAGTATTTT	CASSKPAADTQYF
TRBJ1-1	-	-	TRBV7-8	TGTGCCAGCAGCCTTAGAACGCAGAACACTGAAGCTTTCTTT	CASSLRTQNTEAFF
TRBJ2-2	-	-	TRBV7-3	TGTGCCAGCAGCTTTTATGACGGCACCGGGGAGCTGTTTTTT	CASSFYDGTGELFF
TRBJ2-5	TRBD2	-	TRBV15	TGTGCCACCAGCAGAGATTCGGGGACTAGCTACCAAGAGACCCAGTACTTC	CATSRDSGTSYQETQYF
TRBJ1-4	-	-	TRBV7-9	TGTGCCAGCAGCCCGACGCGTAGGGATGAAAAACTGTTTTTT	CASSPTRRDEKLFF
TRBJ2-5	TRBD1	-	TRBV11-2	TGTGCCAGCAGCTTGTACGTGGGACAGGGTTTTGAGACCCAGTACTTC	CASSLYVGQGFETQYF